The 22 T cell receptor beta chains given below trace back to one sample, sequenced in a study of ipilimumab plus nivolumab after autologous stem cell transplantation (dated by TCRdb to the early 2020s). Receptor amplification or capture employed the immunoSEQ multiplex PCR assay. As stored in TCRdb, this immuneACCESS dataset retains in-frame rearrangements with V and J assigned. A fraction of the clones does not appear; measured against another copy, unresolved V genes explain less than half of the discrepancy, and the remainder lacks a known reason. For this sample there are 10,000 to 15,000 clones; roughly 73% appear just once. The ten largest clones take up about a sixth of the sample. This specimen was PBMCs, taken in a trial of ipilimumab plus nivolumab as post-transplant consolidation. All receptors come from a male donor with diffuse large B-cell lymphoma.

The chain recombines TRBV10-2 with TRBJ1-4, with a tentative D call TRBD1 (6 bases). Germline V lookup: CDR1 WSHSY, CDR2 SAAADI. This CDR3 has 13 amino acids. Trimming took 11 bases from V and 9 from J, leaving 19 bases between them. The CDR3, as DNA: TGCGCCTCAACGGGACACCTCCATCAAAAACTGTTTTTT. Protein: CASTGHLHQKLFF.

The V and J genes are TRBV5-1 and TRBJ1-5, with a weak D call TRBD1 (5 bases). Trimming removed 0 bases from V and 3 bases from J, with 10 bases in between. There are 15 residues in the CDR3. CDR1 and CDR2 from the germline V gene are SGHRS and YFSETQ. The CDR3 loop is CASSLVGDLNQPQHF. The DNA for the CDR3 is TGCGCCAGCAGCTTGGTCGGGGACCTCAATCAGCCCCAGCATTTT.

This clone occurred a few times. This chain connects TRBV14 to TRBJ2-7; 8 positions match TRBD2. CDR1 is SGHDN and CDR2 is FVKESK in the germline V gene. CDR3 length: 13 residues. With V trimmed by 3 bases and J by 6 bases, 4 bases remained unmatched. The CDR3 DNA reads as TGTGCCAGCAGCCAGGGACTAGTTGTCGAGCAGTACTTC. This sequence encodes CASSQGLVVEQYF.

Notes on this clone: Other DNA sequences of this sample code for an identical CDR3. V usage is TRBV7-2 and J usage is TRBJ2-5; 8 bases map to TRBD1. V was pared by 4 bases and J by 5 bases, with 9 bases of the junction left unmatched. The CDR3 loop spans 15 amino acids. CDR1 SGHTA and CDR2 FQGNSA come from the germline V gene. CDR3 bases: TGTGCCAGCAGCTCCGGACAGGGAGTAGCGGAGACCCAGTACTTC. This sequence encodes CASSSGQGVAETQYF.

V and J are TRBV6-1 and TRBJ2-1, with 7 bases that match TRBD2. Germline CDR1 reads MNHNS; CDR2 reads SASEGT. The CDR3 sequence is 16 residues long. V shed 4 bases, J shed 0 bases, and the junction held 6 bases outside the gene matches. For the CDR3, the DNA is TGTGCCAGCAGTGGGCGGGGGATGAGCTCCTACAATGAGCAGTTCTTC. Protein: CASSGRGMSSYNEQFF.

The chain uses TRBV14 and TRBJ2-7; possibly TRBD1 for D (6 bases). V was pared by 4 bases and J by 6 bases, with 16 bases between. The CDR3 runs 14 residues. Germline CDR1 reads SGHDN; CDR2 reads FVKESK. This CDR3 reads CASSLEIQGGEQYF. CDR3 sequence (DNA): TGTGCCAGCAGCCTCGAAATACAGGGTGGCGAGCAGTACTTC.

V is TRBV6-1 and J is TRBJ2-1, with TRBD1 matching 10 bases. The trim removed 2 bases at V and 4 bases at J, leaving 5 bases unmatched. The CDR3 runs to 16 residues. Germline CDR1 reads MNHNS; CDR2 reads SASEGT. The CDR3 here is CASSEIWDRGYNEQFF. DNA of the CDR3: TGTGCCAGCAGTGAAATATGGGACAGGGGTTACAATGAGCAGTTCTTC.

In regard to this clone: A much larger clone differs by one base, so this may be a read error. This rearrangement joins TRBV11-2 to TRBJ1-2; D is possibly TRBD1 (6 bases). From germline, CDR1 is SGHAT and CDR2 FQNNGV. There are 14 residues in the CDR3. The CDR3 nucleotides read TGTACCAGCAGCCCCCCGGGGGCGCACTATGGCTACACCTTC. The encoded protein is CTSSPPGAHYGYTF.

This clone has a single count. This chain links TRBV7-8 with TRBJ1-2, with 8 bases lining up with TRBD1. V lost 5 bases to trimming and J lost 4 bases; unmatched junction nucleotides: 9. CDR3 length: 15 amino acids. The germline V gene has CDR1 SGHVS and CDR2 FQNEAQ. The CDR3 DNA follows: TGTGCCAGCAGCCCCTTGGACAGGGCAGCCTATGGCTACACCTTC. Amino acids: CASSPLDRAAYGYTF.

The rearrangement joins TRBV7-8 to TRBJ1-2; no clear D. The CDR3 loop spans 19 amino acids. Germline V gene sequence: CDR1 SGHVS, CDR2 FQNEAQ. V dropped 0 bases and J dropped 4 bases, with 24 bases sitting between them. The CDR3 loop reads CASSLAPRASSTRSYGYTF. The CDR3 DNA sequence: TGTGCCAGCAGCTTAGCGCCGCGGGCCTCGAGTACGCGAAGCTATGGCTACACCTTC.

The genes are TRBV27 and TRBJ1-5; TRBD1 matches 11 bases. Germline V gene sequence: CDR1 MNHEY, CDR2 SMNVEV (reference sequence). Germline trimming cut 4 bases from V and 6 bases from J; bases unmatched to any gene: 5. The CDR3 is made up of 15 amino acids. The CDR3 reads CASSSSGQGGQPQHF. CDR3 sequence (DNA): TGTGCCAGCAGTTCCTCGGGACAGGGGGGTCAGCCCCAGCATTTT.

This clone was observed a single time. This chain connects TRBV28 to TRBJ1-6; no clear D gene. This CDR3 comprises 13 residues. From germline, CDR1 is MDHEN and CDR2 SYDVKM. V gave up 8 bases and J gave up 8 bases, with 13 bases separating them. Here the CDR3 DNA reads TGTGCCAGCCTGGACGTGACTTATTCACCCCTCCACTTT. It specifies CASLDVTYSPLHF.

This chain uses TRBV30 with TRBJ2-3; 8 positions agree with TRBD1. The length of the CDR3 is 14 residues. Germline CDR1 reads GTSNPN; CDR2 reads SVGIG (reference sequence). J lost 5 bases, V lost 5 bases, and 9 bases had no gene match. CDR3 DNA: TGTGCCTGGGATAGGCAGGGGGCAGGAGATACGCAGTATTTT. Amino acids: CAWDRQGAGDTQYF.

This clone was recorded a few times. The same CDR3 can be traced to other DNA sequences in this sample. The chain has TRBV27 and TRBJ1-2; 11 bases agree with TRBD1. Per germline, CDR1 MNHEY and CDR2 SMNVEV (reference sequence). Trimming removed 0 bases from V and 6 bases from J; junction bases left unmatched: 12. This CDR3 has 18 amino acids. The CDR3, as DNA: TGTGCCAGCAGTTTATCCATCGGGGACAGGGGGAAACTAAATGGCTACACCTTC. Encoded protein: CASSLSIGDRGKLNGYTF.

For the CDR3, the DNA is TGTGCCAGCAGCGTCTTACTAGCGGGAGGGCCCGATACGCAGTATTTT. Protein product: CASSVLLAGGPDTQYF. The chain carries TRBV9 and TRBJ2-3, with 13 bases lining up with TRBD2. Looked up from germline, CDR1 is SGDLS and CDR2 is YYNGEE. This CDR3 has 16 residues. V shed 2 bases and J 6 bases; nucleotides not matched to a gene: 6.

The V call is TRBV7-3, the J call TRBJ2-1; TRBD2 matches 10 bases. The CDR3 has 13 amino acids. Looked up from germline, CDR1 is SGHTA and CDR2 is FQGTGA. V lost 1 base and J lost 9; bases outside the gene matches: 0. CDR3 coding DNA: TGTGCCAGCAGCTTAAAGCGGGAGGGTGAGCAGTTCTTC. Translating it yields CASSLKREGEQFF.

The chain combines TRBV6-1 with TRBJ1-2; TRBD1 aligns across 8 bases. Germline CDR1 reads MNHNS; CDR2 reads SASEGT. J was trimmed by 8 bases and V by 6 bases; bases with no gene match: 11. The CDR3 has 14 amino acids. CDR3 protein: CASSNSDRGFGYTF. In nucleotides, the CDR3 is TGTGCCAGCAGCAACAGCGACAGGGGTTTCGGCTACACCTTC.

J is TRBJ1-1 and V is TRBV7-9; D not certain. The CDR3 consists of 13 residues. Germline CDR1 SEHNR, CDR2 FQNEAQ (reference sequence). The V gene lost 3 bases and the J gene lost 0 bases, with 5 bases spanning the gap. DNA for the CDR3: TGTGCCAGCAGCTTTCAATTGAACACTGAAGCTTTCTTT. Residues: CASSFQLNTEAFF.

The genes are TRBV4-1 and TRBJ2-1; no clear D gene. The CDR3 runs 12 residues. Germline CDR1 is MGHRA and CDR2 is YSYEKL. V lost 1 base and J 8 bases, leaving 6 bases between the germline ends. CDR3 sequence reads: CASSQVPHEQFF. Written as DNA, the CDR3 is TGCGCCAGCAGCCAAGTACCCCATGAGCAGTTCTTC.

The V call is TRBV15, the J call TRBJ2-5, with a weak D call TRBD2 (6 bases). The CDR3 covers 16 residues. V gave up 3 bases and J gave up 3 bases, with 17 bases separating them. Germline V lookup: CDR1 LNHNV, CDR2 YYDKDF (reference sequence). CDR3 in amino acids: CATSSPWRAGEETQYF. The CDR3 coding sequence is TGTGCCACCAGCAGCCCCTGGAGGGCTGGGGAAGAGACCCAGTACTTC.

The rearrangement joins TRBV7-9 to TRBJ1-2; 10 bases agree with TRBD1. Losses at the gene ends were 5 bases for V and 6 bases for J; bases not matched to a gene: 12. The CDR3 is 16 amino acids. From germline, CDR1 is SEHNR and CDR2 FQNEAQ (reference sequence). DNA for the CDR3: TGTGCCAGCAGCACTTCATTCCCGGGACAGGGGAATGGCTACACCTTC. As protein: CASSTSFPGQGNGYTF.

The rearrangement joins TRBV5-3 to TRBJ1-3; 9 bases line up with TRBD1. TRBV5-3 is an ORF; its function is uncertain. V shed 6 bases, J shed 4 bases, and the junction held 20 bases outside the gene matches. CDR3 size: 19 residues. This CDR3 is CARINQTPGQGIQGNTIYF. In nucleotides, the CDR3 is TGTGCCAGAATCAATCAAACACCGGGACAGGGTATCCAAGGAAACACCATATATTTT.